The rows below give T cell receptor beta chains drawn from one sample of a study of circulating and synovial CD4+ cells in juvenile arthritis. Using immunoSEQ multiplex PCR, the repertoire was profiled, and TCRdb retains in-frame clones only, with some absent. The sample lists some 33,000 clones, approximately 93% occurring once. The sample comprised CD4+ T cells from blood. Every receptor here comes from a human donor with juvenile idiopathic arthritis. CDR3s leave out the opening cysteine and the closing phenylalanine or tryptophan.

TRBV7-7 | ASSWDRQETQY
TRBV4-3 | ASSPGHGAGSNQPQH
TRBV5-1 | ASSLVLAGGQETQY
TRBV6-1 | ASSDPWTANSYEQY
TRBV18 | ASSPPTERRKEETQY
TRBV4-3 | ASSQDATVGYT
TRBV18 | ASSPGQGGIANYGYT
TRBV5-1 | ASSLASSGNYNEQF
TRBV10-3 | AISAGQGKTVGTEAF
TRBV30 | AWRQDAGTEAF
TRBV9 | ASSPRQGLGTEAF
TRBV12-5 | ASDWADRRGNPTNEKLF
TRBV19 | ASSPDREYEQY
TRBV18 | ASSPVGDSGNTIY
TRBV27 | ASSATGGNYGYT
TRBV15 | ATSIFAAEAF
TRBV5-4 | ASSLDRGRVSVSPLH
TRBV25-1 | ASSESVSYEQY
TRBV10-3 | AISEGGRGETQY
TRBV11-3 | ASSLLLAPDIQY
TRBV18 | ASSPGQGNSPLH
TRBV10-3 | AISVGRGGDTQY
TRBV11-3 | ASSPRGAHQETQY
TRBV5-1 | ASSLVQGAAGYT
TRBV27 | AVKDRGNPNYGYT
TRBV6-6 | ASSSGGAGNSPLH
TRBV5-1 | ASSLTGATNEKLF
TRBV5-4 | ASNLDRGNNSPLH
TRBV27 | ASSLGRVEINEQF
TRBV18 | ASSPIDRARMEAF
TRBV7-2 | ASSYGLAGLIYEQY
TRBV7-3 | ASSINMNTEAF
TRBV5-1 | ASSLGPSGNTIY
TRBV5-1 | ASSVGARGGAPDTQY
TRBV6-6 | ASSYARDKSPLH
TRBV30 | AWTKLASGELF
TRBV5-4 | ASSGRQGLSFGYT
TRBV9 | ASSVGQGFNSPLH
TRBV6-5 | ASSYFTSPAGTEAF
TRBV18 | ASSPELVDNQPQH
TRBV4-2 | ASSQGGGGEKLF
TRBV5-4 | ASSSRTSGEFGELF
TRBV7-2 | ASSLDSQGRSSPLH
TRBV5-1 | ASSHGTSGIKETQY
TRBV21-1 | ASNPGRGDRETNYGYT
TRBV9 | ASSVDIQAYEQF
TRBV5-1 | ASSLGAGLAGTQY
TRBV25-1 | ASSPRQQGNTEAF
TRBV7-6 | ASSSGADTQY
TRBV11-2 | ASSLDSGSDTQY
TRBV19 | ASTRGTSGFNEQF
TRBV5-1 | ASSFPPGLASDTQY